This TCR beta chain was sequenced during a study of OX40 agonist ivuxolimab in advanced cancers. In the study overall: Ivuxolimab, an agonist antibody against OX40 (CD134), was given to patients. Overall study findings and caveats: Relative to CD4+ cells, CD8+ T cells on average had more expanded clones. At 0.1 to 3.0 mg/kg, CD4+ and CD8+ blood T cells expanded clonally by week 6.

Profiled with immunoSEQ multiplex PCR; TCRdb holds only in-frame clones, not every one. The sample lists 90,000 or so clones; over 75% were seen once. The CDR3 loop spans 20 amino acids. The trim removed 0 bases at V and 2 bases at J, leaving 15 bases unmatched. Germline V gives CDR1 SGHNT, CDR2 YENEEA. To note about this clone: Its antigen remains unknown.

The clonotype was recovered from an adult with an advanced solid tumor such as melanoma, head and neck, liver or kidney cancer. Sequenced material: CD4+ or CD8+ T cells sorted from blood, taken in a trial of the OX40 agonist ivuxolimab. The chain joins TRBV11-3 to TRBJ2-3; 9 positions match TRBD2. The CDR3 spells CASSLDGTAGGSLDTDTQYF. The CDR3 bases are TGTGCCAGCAGCTTAGACGGAACAGCGGGAGGATCACTCGACACAGATACGCAGTATTTT. Combining the CDR3 with reference TRBV11-3 and TRBJ2-3 gives the whole variable domain EAGVVQSPRYKIIEKKQPVAFWCNPISGHNTLYWYLQNLGQGPELLIRYENEEAVDDSQLPKDRFSAERLKGVDSTLKIQPAELGDSAVYLCASSLDGTAGGSLDTDTQYFGPGTRLTVL.